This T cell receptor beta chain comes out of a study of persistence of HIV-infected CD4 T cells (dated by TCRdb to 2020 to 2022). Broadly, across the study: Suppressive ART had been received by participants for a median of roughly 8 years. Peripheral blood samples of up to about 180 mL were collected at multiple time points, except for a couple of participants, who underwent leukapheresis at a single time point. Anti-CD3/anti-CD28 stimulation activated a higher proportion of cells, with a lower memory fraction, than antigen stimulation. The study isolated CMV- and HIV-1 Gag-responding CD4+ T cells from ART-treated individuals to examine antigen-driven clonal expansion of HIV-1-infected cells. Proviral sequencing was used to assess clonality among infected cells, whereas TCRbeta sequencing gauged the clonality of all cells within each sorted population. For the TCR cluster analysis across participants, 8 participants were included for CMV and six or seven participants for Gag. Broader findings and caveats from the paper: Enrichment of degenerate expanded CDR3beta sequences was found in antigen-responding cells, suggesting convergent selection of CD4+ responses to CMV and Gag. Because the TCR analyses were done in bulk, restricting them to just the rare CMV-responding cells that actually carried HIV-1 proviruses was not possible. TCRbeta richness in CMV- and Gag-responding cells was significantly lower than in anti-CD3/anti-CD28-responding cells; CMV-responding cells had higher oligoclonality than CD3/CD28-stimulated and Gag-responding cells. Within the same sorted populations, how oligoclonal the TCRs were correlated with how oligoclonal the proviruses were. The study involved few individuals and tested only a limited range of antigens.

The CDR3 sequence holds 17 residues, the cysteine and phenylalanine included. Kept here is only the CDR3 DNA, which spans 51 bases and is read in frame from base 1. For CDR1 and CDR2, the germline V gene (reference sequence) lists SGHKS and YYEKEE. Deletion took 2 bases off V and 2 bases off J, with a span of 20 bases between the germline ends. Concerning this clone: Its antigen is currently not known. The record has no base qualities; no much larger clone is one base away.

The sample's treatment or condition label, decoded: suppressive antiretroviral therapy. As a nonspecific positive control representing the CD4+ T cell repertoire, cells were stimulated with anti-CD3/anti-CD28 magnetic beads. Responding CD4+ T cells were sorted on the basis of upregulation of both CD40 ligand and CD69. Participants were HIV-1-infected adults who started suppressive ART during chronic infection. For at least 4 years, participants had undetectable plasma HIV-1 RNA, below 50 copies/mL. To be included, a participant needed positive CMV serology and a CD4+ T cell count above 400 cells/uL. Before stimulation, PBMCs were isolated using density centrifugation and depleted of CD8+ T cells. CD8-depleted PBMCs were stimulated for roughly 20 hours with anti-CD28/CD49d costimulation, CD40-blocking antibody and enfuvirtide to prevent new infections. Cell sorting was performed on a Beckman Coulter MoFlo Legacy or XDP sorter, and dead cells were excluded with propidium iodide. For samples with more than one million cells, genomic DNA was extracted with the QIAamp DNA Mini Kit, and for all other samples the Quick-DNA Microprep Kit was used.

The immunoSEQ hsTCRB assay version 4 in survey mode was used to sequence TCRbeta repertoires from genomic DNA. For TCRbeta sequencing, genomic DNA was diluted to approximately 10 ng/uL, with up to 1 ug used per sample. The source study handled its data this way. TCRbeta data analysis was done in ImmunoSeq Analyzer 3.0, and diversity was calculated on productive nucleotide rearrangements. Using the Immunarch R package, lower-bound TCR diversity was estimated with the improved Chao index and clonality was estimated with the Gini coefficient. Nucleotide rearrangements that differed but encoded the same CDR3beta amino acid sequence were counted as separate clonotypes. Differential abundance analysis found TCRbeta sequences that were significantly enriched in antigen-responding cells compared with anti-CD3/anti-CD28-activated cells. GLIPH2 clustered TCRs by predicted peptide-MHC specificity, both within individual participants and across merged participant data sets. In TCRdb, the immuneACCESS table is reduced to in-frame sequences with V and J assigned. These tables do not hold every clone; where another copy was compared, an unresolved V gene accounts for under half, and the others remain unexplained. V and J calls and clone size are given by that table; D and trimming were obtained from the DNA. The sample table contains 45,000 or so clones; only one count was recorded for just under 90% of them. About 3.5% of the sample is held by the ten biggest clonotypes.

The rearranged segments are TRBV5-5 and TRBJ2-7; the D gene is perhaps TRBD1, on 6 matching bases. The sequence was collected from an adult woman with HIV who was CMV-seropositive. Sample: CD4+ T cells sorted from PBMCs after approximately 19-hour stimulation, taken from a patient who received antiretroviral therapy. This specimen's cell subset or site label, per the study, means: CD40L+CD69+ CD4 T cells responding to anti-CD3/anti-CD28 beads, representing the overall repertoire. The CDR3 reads CASSFSGAGERTYEQYF. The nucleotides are TGTGCCAGCAGCTTTAGTGGGGCAGGGGAGAGGACCTACGAGCAGTACTTC.